This TCR beta chain is drawn from a study of post-analysis software for immune sequencing data. General observations from the study: When patients were compared with controls, about five TRBV segments were more frequent, TRBV5-6, TRBV5-1 and TRBV20-1 among them. Relative to controls, patients with multiple sclerosis showed significantly lower normalized Chao1 diversity. Samples from one preparation batch, clustered by F measure, grouped strongly together.

Trimming removed 1 base from V and 3 bases from J, with 12 bases in between. Germline CDR1 MGHRA, CDR2 YSYEKL. CDR3 length: 15 amino acids. Presence of unique molecular identifiers characterized the TCR beta cDNA libraries. Using its own MiXCR run on the PCR reads, TCRdb lists one record per CDR3 protein. The sample carries 820,000 or so distinct CDR3 sequences, approximately 53% recorded once. With regard to this clonotype: Its specificity is not known.

J is TRBJ2-5 and V is TRBV4-1; no clear D gene. The sequence derives from a girl aged 5 to 17 with multiple sclerosis. The sequenced sample was blood. DNA for the CDR3: TGCGCCAGCAGCCAAGGGATAGGAAGGGAAGAGACCCAGTACTTC. Translated, it gives CASSQGIGREETQYF.